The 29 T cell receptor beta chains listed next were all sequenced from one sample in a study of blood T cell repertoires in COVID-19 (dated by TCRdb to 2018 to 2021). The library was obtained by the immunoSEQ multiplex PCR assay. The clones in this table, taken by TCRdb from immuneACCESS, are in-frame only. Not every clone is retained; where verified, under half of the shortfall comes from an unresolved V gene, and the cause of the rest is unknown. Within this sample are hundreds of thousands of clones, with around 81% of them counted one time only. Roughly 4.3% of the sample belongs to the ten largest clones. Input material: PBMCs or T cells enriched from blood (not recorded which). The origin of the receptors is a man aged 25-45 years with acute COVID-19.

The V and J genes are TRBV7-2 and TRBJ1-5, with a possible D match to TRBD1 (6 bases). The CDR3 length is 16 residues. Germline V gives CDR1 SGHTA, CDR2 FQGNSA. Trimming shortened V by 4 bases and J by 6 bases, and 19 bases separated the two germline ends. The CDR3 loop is CASSSPTPAGAQPQHF. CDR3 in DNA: TGTGCCAGCAGCTCCCCCACCCCCGCAGGGGCTCAGCCCCAGCATTTT.

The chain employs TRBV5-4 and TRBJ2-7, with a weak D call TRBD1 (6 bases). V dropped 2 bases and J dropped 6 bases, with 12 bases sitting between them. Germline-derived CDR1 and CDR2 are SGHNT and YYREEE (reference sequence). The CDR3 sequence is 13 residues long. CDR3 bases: TGTGCCAGCAGCTTAAGGGGGATCGGCGAGCAGTACTTC. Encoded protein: CASSLRGIGEQYF. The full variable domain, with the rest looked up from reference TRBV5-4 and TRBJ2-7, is ETGVTQSPTHLIKTRGQQVTLRCSSQSGHNTVSWYQQALGQGPQFIFQYYREEENGRGNFPPRFSGLQFPNYSSELNVNALELDDSALYLCASSLRGIGEQYFGPGTRLTVT.

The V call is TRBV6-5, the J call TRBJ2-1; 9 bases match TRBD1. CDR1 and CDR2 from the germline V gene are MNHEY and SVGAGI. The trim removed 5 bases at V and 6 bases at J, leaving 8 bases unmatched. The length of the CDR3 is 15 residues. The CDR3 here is CASSPGTGWGNEQFF. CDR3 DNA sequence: TGTGCCAGCAGTCCCGGGACAGGGTGGGGCAATGAGCAGTTCTTC.

The CDR3 spells CASSRPRDRAHEQYF. The CDR3 DNA is TGTGCCAGCAGCCGTCCGAGGGACAGGGCCCACGAGCAGTACTTC. The chain is built from TRBV7-9 and TRBJ2-7, with 9 bases identical to TRBD1. Germline CDR1 reads SEHNR; CDR2 reads FQNEAQ (reference sequence). The CDR3 is 15 amino acids. Trimming cost V 5 bases and J 5 bases; bases outside gene matches: 10.

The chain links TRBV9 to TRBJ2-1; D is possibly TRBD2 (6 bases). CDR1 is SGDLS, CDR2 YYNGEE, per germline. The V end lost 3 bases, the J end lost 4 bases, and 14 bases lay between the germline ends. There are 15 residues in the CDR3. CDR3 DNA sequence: TGTGCCAGCAGCGCGCCTAGCGACATTTACAATGAGCAGTTCTTC. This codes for CASSAPSDIYNEQFF.

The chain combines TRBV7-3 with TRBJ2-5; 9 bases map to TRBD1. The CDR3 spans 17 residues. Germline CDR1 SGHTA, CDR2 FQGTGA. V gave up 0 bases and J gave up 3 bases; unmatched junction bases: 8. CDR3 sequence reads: CASSLTKDRGAEETQYF. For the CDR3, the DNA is TGTGCCAGCAGCTTAACCAAAGACAGGGGGGCGGAAGAGACCCAGTACTTC.

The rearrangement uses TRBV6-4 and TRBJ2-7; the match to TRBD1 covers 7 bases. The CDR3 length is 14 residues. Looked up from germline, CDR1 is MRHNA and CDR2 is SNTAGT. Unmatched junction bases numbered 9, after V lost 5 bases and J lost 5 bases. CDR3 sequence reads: CASSPSGTDDEQYF. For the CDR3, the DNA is TGTGCCAGCAGTCCCTCCGGGACAGATGACGAGCAGTACTTC.

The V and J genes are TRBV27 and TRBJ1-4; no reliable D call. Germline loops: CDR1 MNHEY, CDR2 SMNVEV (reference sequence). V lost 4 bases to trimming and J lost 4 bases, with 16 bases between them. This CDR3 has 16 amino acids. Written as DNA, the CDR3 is TGTGCCAGCAGTTCCCTGCCTCAGGCGAATAATGAAAAACTGTTTTTT. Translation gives CASSSLPQANNEKLFF. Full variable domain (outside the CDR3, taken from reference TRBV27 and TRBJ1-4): EAQVTQNPRYLITVTGKKLTVTCSQNMNHEYMSWYRQDPGLGLRQIYYSMNVEVTDKGDVPEGYKVSRKEKRNFPLILESPSPNQTSLYFCASSSLPQANNEKLFFGSGTQLSVL.

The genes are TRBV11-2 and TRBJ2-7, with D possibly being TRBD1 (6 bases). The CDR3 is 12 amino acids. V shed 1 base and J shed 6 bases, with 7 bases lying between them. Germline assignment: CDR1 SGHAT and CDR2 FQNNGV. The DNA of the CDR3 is TGTGCCAGCAGCTTAGCAGGGGTCGAGCAGTACTTC. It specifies CASSLAGVEQYF.

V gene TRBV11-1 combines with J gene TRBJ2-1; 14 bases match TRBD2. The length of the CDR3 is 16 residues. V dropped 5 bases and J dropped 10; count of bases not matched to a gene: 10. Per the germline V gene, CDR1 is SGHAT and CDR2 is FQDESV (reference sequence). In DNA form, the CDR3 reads TGTGCCAGCAGCCCCCTGACTAGCGGGGGGGCCTGGGAGCAGTTCTTC. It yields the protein CASSPLTSGGAWEQFF.

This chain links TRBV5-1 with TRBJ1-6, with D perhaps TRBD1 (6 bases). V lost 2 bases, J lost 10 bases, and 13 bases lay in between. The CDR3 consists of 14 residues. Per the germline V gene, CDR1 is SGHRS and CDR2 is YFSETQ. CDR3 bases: TGCGCCAGCAGCTTACAGGGCCTAAGATCACCCCTCCACTTT. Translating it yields CASSLQGLRSPLHF.

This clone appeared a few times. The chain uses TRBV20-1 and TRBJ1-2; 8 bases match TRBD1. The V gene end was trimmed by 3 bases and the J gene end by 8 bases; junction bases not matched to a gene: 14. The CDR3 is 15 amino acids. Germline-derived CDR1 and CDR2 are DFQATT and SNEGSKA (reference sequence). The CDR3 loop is CSASPEQGVSGGYTF. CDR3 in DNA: TGCAGTGCTAGTCCCGAACAGGGGGTTTCGGGAGGCTACACCTTC.

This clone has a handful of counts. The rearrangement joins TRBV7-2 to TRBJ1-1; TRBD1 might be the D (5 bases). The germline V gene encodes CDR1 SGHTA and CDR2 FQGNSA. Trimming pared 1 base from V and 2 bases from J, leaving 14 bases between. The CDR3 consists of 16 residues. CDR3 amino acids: CASSLGGGSFNTEAFF. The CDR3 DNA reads TGTGCCAGCAGCTTAGGGGGGGGGTCCTTTAACACTGAAGCTTTCTTT.

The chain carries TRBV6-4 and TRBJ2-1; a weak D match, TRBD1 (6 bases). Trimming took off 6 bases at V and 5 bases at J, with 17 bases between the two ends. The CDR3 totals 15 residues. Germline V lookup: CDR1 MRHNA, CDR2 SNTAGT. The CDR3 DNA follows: TGTGCCAGCAGGATCCGGGACACCGCCAACAATGAGCAGTTCTTC. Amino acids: CASRIRDTANNEQFF.

CDR3 sequence reads: CASSLAGGTDTQYF. The CDR3 DNA reads as TGTGCCAGCAGTTTAGCGGGGGGCACAGATACGCAGTATTTT. The V call is TRBV28, the J call TRBJ2-3, with 7 positions matching TRBD2. In germline, CDR1 is MDHEN, CDR2 SYDVKM. There are 14 residues in the CDR3. Trimming removed 2 bases from V and 1 base from J; junction bases left unmatched: 0.

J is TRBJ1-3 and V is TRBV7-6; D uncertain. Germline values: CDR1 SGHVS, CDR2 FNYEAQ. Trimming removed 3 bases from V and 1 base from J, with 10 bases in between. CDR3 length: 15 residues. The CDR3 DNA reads TGTGCCAGCAGCTTGGCCGCGGAGTCTGGAAACACCATATATTTT. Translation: CASSLAAESGNTIYF.

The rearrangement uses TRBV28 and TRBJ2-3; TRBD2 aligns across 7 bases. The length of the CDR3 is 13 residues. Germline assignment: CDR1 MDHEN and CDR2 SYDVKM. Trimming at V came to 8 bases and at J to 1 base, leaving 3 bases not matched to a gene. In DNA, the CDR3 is TGTGCCAGCGGCGGGGGAGGCACAGATACGCAGTATTTT. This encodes CASGGGGTDTQYF.

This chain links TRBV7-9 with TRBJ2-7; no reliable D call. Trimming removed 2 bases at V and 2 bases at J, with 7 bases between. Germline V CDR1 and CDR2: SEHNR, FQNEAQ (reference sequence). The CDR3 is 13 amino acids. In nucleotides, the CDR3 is TGTGCCAGCAGCTTAACGGTTACCTACGAGCAGTACTTC. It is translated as CASSLTVTYEQYF.

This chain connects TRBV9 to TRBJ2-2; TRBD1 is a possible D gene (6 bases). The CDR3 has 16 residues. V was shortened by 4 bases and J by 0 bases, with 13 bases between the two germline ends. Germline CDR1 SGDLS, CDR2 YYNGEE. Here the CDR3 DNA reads TGTGCCAGCAGCATCCCGGGACACCCGAACACCGGGGAGCTGTTTTTT. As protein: CASSIPGHPNTGELFF.

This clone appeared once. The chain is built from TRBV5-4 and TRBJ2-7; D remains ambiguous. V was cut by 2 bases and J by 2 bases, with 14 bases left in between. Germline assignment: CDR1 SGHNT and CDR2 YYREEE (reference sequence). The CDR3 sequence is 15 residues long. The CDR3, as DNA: TGTGCCAGCAGCTTAGCAGGTTCCGCAGCCTACGAGCAGTACTTC. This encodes CASSLAGSAAYEQYF.

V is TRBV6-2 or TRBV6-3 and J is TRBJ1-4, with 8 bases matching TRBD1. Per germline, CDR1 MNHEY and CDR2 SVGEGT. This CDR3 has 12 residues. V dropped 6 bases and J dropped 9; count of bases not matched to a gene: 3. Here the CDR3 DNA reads TGTGCCAGCAGCTGGGACAGGCAAAAACTGTTTTTT. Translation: CASSWDRQKLFF.

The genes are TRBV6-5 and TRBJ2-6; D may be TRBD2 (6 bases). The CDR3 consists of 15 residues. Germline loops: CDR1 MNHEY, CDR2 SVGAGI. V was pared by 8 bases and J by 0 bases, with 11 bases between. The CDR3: CASGGLPSGANVLTF. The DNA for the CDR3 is TGTGCCAGCGGGGGACTGCCCTCTGGGGCCAACGTCCTGACTTTC.

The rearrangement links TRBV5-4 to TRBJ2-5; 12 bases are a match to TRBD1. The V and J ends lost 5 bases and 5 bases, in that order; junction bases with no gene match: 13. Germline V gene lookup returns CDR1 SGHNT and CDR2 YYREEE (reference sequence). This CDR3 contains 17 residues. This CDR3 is CASRPGQGAIREETQYF. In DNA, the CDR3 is TGTGCCAGCAGACCGGGACAGGGGGCGATCCGCGAGGAGACCCAGTACTTC.

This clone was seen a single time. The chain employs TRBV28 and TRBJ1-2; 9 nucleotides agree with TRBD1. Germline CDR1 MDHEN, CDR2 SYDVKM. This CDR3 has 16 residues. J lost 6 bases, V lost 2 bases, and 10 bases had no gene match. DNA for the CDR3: TGTGCCAGCAGTTTAAACCTCGGGACAGGGAGACATGGCTACACCTTC. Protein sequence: CASSLNLGTGRHGYTF.

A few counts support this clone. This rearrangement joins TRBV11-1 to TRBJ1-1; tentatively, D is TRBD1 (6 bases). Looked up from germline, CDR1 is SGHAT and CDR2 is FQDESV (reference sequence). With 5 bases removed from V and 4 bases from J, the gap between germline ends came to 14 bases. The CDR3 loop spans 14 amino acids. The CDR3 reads CASSIDTGITEAFF. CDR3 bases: TGTGCCAGCAGCATAGATACAGGGATCACTGAAGCTTTCTTT.

CDR3 protein: CASRPGQGNEKLFF. In DNA, the CDR3 is TGTGCCAGCAGGCCGGGACAGGGGAACGAAAAACTGTTTTTT. This chain joins TRBV6-5 and TRBJ1-4; 10 bases are a match to TRBD1. Germline trimming cut 6 bases from V and 8 bases from J; bases unmatched to any gene: 6. The CDR3 consists of 14 residues. Germline V lookup: CDR1 MNHEY, CDR2 SVGAGI.

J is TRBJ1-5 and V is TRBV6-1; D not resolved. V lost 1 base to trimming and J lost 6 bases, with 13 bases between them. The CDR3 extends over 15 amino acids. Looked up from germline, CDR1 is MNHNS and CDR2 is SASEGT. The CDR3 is CASSEEILSGQPQHF. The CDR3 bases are TGTGCCAGCAGTGAAGAAATCCTCTCAGGTCAGCCCCAGCATTTT.

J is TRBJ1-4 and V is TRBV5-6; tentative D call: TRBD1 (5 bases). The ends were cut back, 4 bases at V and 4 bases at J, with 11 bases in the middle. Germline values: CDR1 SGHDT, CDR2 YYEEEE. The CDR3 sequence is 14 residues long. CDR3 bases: TGTGCCAGCAGCCCGGGACTGATTAATGAAAAACTGTTTTTT. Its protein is CASSPGLINEKLFF.

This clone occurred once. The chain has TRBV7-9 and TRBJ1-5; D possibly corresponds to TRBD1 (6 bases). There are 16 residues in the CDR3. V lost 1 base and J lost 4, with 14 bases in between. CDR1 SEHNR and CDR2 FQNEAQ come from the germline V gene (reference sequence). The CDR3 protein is CASSLDGGTPNQPQHF. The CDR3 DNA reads TGTGCCAGCAGCTTAGATGGGGGCACCCCTAATCAGCCCCAGCATTTT.